Listed here are 16 T cell receptor beta chains from one sample, sequenced in a study of OX40 agonist ivuxolimab in advanced cancers. TCRdb keeps only in-frame clones here, not all; method: immunoSEQ multiplex PCR. The table lists around 66,000 clones, 86% of them singletons. The sample here was CD4+ or CD8+ T cells sorted from blood, taken in a trial of the OX40 agonist ivuxolimab. The receptors here all came from an adult with an advanced solid tumor such as melanoma, head and neck, liver or kidney cancer.

The J gene is TRBJ2-3, the V gene TRBV4-2, with 9 bases aligning to TRBD2. Germline lookup yields CDR1 LGHNA and CDR2 YNFKEQ. The CDR3 length is 16 residues. The trim removed 4 bases at V and 5 bases at J, leaving 10 bases unmatched. The CDR3 nucleotides read TGTGCCAGCAGCCCTCGGGGCGGGAGGGTAATAGATACGCAGTATTTT. Protein: CASSPRGGRVIDTQYF.

V gene TRBV29-1 combines with J gene TRBJ2-3, with D perhaps TRBD1 or TRBD2 (5 bases each). Trimming removed 6 bases at V and 2 bases at J, with 12 bases between. Germline V gives CDR1 SQVTM, CDR2 ANQGSEA. This CDR3 contains 13 residues. The CDR3 sequence is CSVKGRLTDTQYF. The CDR3 nucleotides read TGCAGCGTAAAGGGACGGCTCACAGATACGCAGTATTTT.

The V call is TRBV18, the J call TRBJ2-3; 15 positions agree with TRBD2. Germline CDR1 is KGHSH and CDR2 is LQKENI. The ends lost 5 bases at V and 6 bases at J; junction bases unmatched: 6. The CDR3 runs 16 residues. The CDR3 DNA follows: TGTGCCAGCTCAGAGGGACTAGCGGGAGGATCCGATACGCAGTATTTT. As protein: CASSEGLAGGSDTQYF.

J is TRBJ2-2 and V is TRBV7-9; tentative D call: TRBD2 (6 bases). The CDR3 has 15 residues. V was cut by 5 bases and J by 5 bases, with 15 bases left in between. Germline CDR1 SEHNR, CDR2 FQNEAQ (reference sequence). CDR3 protein: CASSGLAAGTGELFF. In DNA form, the CDR3 reads TGTGCCAGCAGCGGTCTAGCTGCGGGGACCGGGGAGCTGTTTTTT.

The gene calls are TRBV6-6 and TRBJ2-1; 11 positions match TRBD2. The V gene's germline CDR1 is MNHNY and CDR2 SVGAGI (reference sequence). V shed 2 bases and J 8 bases; nucleotides not matched to a gene: 5. The CDR3 contains 15 residues. The DNA for the CDR3 is TGTGCCAGCAGTTACGGGACTAGCGGAACCGATGAGCAGTTCTTC. Its translation is CASSYGTSGTDEQFF.

V is TRBV29-1 and J is TRBJ2-1, with 9 nucleotides matching TRBD1. The V and J ends lost 0 bases and 3 bases, in that order; junction bases with no gene match: 3. Germline V gives CDR1 SQVTM, CDR2 ANQGSEA. The CDR3 consists of 15 residues. The CDR3 region is CSVEDLTGGYNEQFF. CDR3 DNA sequence: TGCAGCGTTGAAGATTTGACAGGGGGCTACAATGAGCAGTTCTTC.

This clone has more than one count but fewer than ten. The J gene is TRBJ2-1, the V gene TRBV15, with no clear D. CDR3 length: 11 residues. V was trimmed by 8 bases and J by 1 base, leaving 3 bases between them. Per germline, CDR1 LNHNV and CDR2 YYDKDF (reference sequence). CDR3 in amino acids: CATGSYNEQFF. The DNA of the CDR3 is TGTGCCACCGGGTCCTACAATGAGCAGTTCTTC.

The chain recombines TRBV5-6 with TRBJ2-7; the match to TRBD1 covers 8 bases. Per the germline V gene, CDR1 is SGHDT and CDR2 is YYEEEE. This CDR3 is built from 15 residues. The trim removed 0 bases at V and 4 bases at J, leaving 6 bases unmatched. The CDR3 DNA reads TGTGCCAGCAGCTTGGGAACAGGGGGATGGTACGAGCAGTACTTC. This gives the protein CASSLGTGGWYEQYF.

V and J are TRBV6-5 and TRBJ1-5; TRBD1 agrees at 7 bases. J was trimmed by 5 bases and V by 2 bases; bases with no gene match: 3. The germline gives CDR1 MNHEY, CDR2 SVGAGI. The CDR3 has 14 amino acids. CDR3 sequence reads: CASSYTGVDQPQHF. The CDR3 nucleotides read TGTGCCAGCAGTTACACAGGGGTGGATCAGCCCCAGCATTTT.

This clone was detected only a few times. The V gene is TRBV30, the J gene TRBJ2-5; TRBD2 agrees at 7 bases. V was clipped by 1 base and J by 5 bases; unmatched bases: 4. CDR1 and CDR2 from the germline V gene are GTSNPN and SVGIG (reference sequence). This CDR3 has 13 residues. CDR3 sequence reads: CAWSARGRETQYF. In DNA form, the CDR3 reads TGTGCCTGGAGTGCGCGGGGGAGGGAGACCCAGTACTTC.

The chain couples TRBV19 to TRBJ2-7; TRBD1 aligns across 11 bases. CDR3 size: 13 residues. V lost 6 bases and J lost 6; bases outside the gene matches: 4. Germline V CDR1 and CDR2: LNHDA, SQIVND (reference sequence). The CDR3 reads CASRDRGLREQYF. The CDR3 DNA reads as TGTGCCAGTAGGGACAGGGGGCTCCGCGAGCAGTACTTC.

Only a few counts were recorded for this clone. In the same sample, other DNA sequences code for this CDR3. V is TRBV19 and J is TRBJ1-1; D is perhaps TRBD1 (6 bases). Looked up from germline, CDR1 is LNHDA and CDR2 is SQIVND (reference sequence). The CDR3 runs to 14 residues. V was cut by 9 bases and J by 8 bases, with 22 bases left in between. The CDR3 is CASRTHTGQQEAFF. In nucleotides, the CDR3 is TGTGCCAGCCGAACCCATACAGGACAGCAGGAAGCTTTCTTT.

The chain uses TRBV27 and TRBJ2-2; 9 bases are shared with TRBD1. Unmatched junction bases numbered 3, after V lost 4 bases and J lost 3 bases. The germline V gene has CDR1 MNHEY and CDR2 SMNVEV (reference sequence). The CDR3 runs to 15 residues. This CDR3 reads CASSYRGQDTGELFF. The CDR3, as DNA: TGTGCCAGCAGTTACAGGGGGCAGGACACCGGGGAGCTGTTTTTT.

The rearrangement uses TRBV7-9 and TRBJ2-7, with TRBD1 matching 8 bases. This CDR3 comprises 14 residues. Germline-derived CDR1 and CDR2 are SEHNR and FQNEAQ (reference sequence). With 5 bases clipped from V and 5 bases from J, the junction kept 8 bases outside the gene matches. CDR3 nucleotides: TGTGCCAGCAGCATGACAGGGGTAGGGCACGAGCAGTACTTC. Protein sequence: CASSMTGVGHEQYF.

The J gene is TRBJ2-3, the V gene TRBV5-4; 11 bases agree with TRBD2. The CDR3 is 16 residues long. With V trimmed by 4 bases and J by 4 bases, 8 bases remained unmatched. Per the germline V gene, CDR1 is SGHNT and CDR2 is YYREEE (reference sequence). The CDR3 loop is CASSKKLAGAADTQYF. Here the CDR3 DNA reads TGTGCCAGCAGCAAGAAACTAGCGGGAGCGGCAGATACGCAGTATTTT. Based on the CDR3 plus reference TRBV5-4 and TRBJ2-3, the full variable domain is ETGVTQSPTHLIKTRGQQVTLRCSSQSGHNTVSWYQQALGQGPQFIFQYYREEENGRGNFPPRFSGLQFPNYSSELNVNALELDDSALYLCASSKKLAGAADTQYFGPGTRLTVL.

J is TRBJ1-2 and V is TRBV6-1; no firm D call. Looked up from germline, CDR1 is MNHNS and CDR2 is SASEGT. The ends were cut back, 4 bases at V and 2 bases at J, with 8 bases in the middle. The CDR3 runs 13 residues. CDR3 sequence: CASSGNRNYGYTF. Written as DNA, the CDR3 is TGTGCCAGCAGTGGAAACAGAAACTATGGCTACACCTTC.